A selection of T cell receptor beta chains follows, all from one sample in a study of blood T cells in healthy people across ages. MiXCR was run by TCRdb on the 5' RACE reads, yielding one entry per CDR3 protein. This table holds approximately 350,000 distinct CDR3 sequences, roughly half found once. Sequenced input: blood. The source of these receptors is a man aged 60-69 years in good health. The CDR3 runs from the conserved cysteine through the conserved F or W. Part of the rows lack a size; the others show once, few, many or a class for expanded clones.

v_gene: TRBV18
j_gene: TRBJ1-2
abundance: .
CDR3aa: CASSDRDGSNYGYTF

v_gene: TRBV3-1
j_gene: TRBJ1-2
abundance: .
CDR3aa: CASKIQIRYGYTF

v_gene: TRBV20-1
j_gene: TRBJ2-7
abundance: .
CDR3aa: CSAKGLQGGYEQYF

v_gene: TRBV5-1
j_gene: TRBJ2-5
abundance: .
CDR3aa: CASSLQDTETQYF

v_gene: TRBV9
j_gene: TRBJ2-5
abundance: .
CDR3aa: CASSPWTSGSAETQYF

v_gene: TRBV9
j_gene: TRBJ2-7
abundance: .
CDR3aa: CASSVAGGVSYEQYF

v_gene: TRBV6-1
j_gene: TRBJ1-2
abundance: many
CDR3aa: CASSEGTGGFYGYTF

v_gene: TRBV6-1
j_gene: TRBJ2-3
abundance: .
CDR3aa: CASRKEAGLSTDTQYF

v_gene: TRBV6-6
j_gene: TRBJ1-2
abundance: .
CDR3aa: CASSPVSLDYGYTF

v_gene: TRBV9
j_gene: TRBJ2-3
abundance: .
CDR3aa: CASSARSRSGIADTQYF

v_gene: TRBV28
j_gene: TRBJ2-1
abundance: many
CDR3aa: CASSSIRGSSYNEQFF

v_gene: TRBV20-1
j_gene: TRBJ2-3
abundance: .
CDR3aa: CSATDRWESTDTQYF

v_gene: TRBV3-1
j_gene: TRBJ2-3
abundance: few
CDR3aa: CASSQTGLRWSTQYF

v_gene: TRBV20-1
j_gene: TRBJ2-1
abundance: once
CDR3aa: CSASRTGYNEQFF

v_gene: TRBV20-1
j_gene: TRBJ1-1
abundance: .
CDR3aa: CSALLNTEAFF

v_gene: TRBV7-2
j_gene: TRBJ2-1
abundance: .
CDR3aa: CASSTGWREQFF

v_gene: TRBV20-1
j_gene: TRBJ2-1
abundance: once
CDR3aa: CSARDGTSRNEQFF

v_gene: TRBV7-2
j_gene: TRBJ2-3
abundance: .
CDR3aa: CASSLGSGGGSTDTQYF

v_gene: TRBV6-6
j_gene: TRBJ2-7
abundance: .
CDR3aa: CASSYRAGGGPPYEQYF

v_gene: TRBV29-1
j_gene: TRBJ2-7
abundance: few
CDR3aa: CSVESTGGSYEQYF

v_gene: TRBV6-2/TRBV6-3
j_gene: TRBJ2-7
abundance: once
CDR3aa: CASSYLGLYEQYF

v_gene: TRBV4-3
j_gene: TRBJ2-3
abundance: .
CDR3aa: CASSQLPFSTDTQYF

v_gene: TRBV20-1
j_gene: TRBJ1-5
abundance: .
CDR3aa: CSARGDRRMPQHF

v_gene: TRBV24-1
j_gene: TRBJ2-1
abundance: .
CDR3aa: CAAGGRKGVRFIDEQFF

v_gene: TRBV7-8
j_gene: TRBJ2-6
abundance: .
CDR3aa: CASSAASSGANVLTF

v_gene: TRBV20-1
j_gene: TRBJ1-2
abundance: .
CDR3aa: CSAPTTGAGGYTF

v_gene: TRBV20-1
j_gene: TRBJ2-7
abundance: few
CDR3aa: CSARGNAGYEQYF

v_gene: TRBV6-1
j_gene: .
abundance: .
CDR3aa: CASSEARGFSYNEQYF

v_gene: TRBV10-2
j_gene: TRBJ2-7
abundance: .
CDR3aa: CASSAGTETEQYF